Listed below are T cell receptor beta chains from one sample, sequenced in a study of blood T cell repertoires in COVID-19. Method: immunoSEQ multiplex PCR; TCRdb's copy keeps in-frame clones and lacks some. In the table there are around 220,000 clones, about 88% of which are singletons. Sequences were obtained from peripheral blood. Receptors were obtained from a woman in her 50s with COVID-19, enrolled during active disease. Each CDR3 is given with its conserved first and last residue. The D gene is left open where the match is weak. Not every row has a clone size; where given, it reads once, few, many or a size class.

d_call | cdr3_length | clone_size | j_call | v_call | cdr3_nt | cdr3_aa
TRBD1 | 15 | - | TRBJ1-4 | TRBV2 | TGTGCCAGCAGCCAACCGACAGGGGGCCATGAAAAACTGTTTTTT | CASSQPTGGHEKLFF
TRBD1 | 16 | - | TRBJ1-6 | TRBV4-1 | TGCGCCAGCAGCCAAGAAGGGAAGGACAGGGGGCCACCCCTCCACTTT | CASSQEGKDRGPPLHF
- | 15 | - | TRBJ1-1 | TRBV6-1 | TGTGCCAGCAGTGAATACGGGGGTAGAATCACTGAAGCTTTCTTT | CASSEYGGRITEAFF
- | 16 | few | TRBJ1-4 | TRBV6-5 | TGTGCCAGCAGTTACGGGGACGGGACAAACGCCTTAGAACTGTTTTTT | CASSYGDGTNALELFF
TRBD1 | 15 | - | TRBJ1-2 | TRBV11-2 | TGTGCCAGCAGCTCGTCGACAGGGGGGGGCTATGGCTACACCTTC | CASSSSTGGGYGYTF
TRBD2 | 14 | - | TRBJ2-2 | TRBV24-1 | TGTGCCACCAGTTCGGGGGGGCCCGCCGGGGAGCTGTTTTTT | CATSSGGPAGELFF
TRBD2 | 14 | - | TRBJ2-5 | TRBV7-3 | TGTGCCAGCAGCTTGGTGGGGGGGAAAGAGACCCAGTACTTC | CASSLVGGKETQYF
TRBD1 | 14 | - | TRBJ2-1 | TRBV29-1 | TGCAGCGTTGAACTCCAGGGGGCGAACAATGAGCAGTTCTTC | CSVELQGANNEQFF
TRBD1 | 16 | - | TRBJ2-3 | TRBV12-5 | TGTGCTAGTGGTTATGGGGGACAGGGGGCCCAAGATACGCAGTATTTT | CASGYGGQGAQDTQYF
TRBD2 | 19 | - | TRBJ2-1 | TRBV24-1 | TGTGCCACCAGTGCTCCAGGGCTAGCGGGGGGGCATGGGTACAATGAGCAGTTCTTC | CATSAPGLAGGHGYNEQFF
- | 15 | - | TRBJ2-5 | TRBV5-4 | TGTGCCAGCAGCTCCCTCTTTGGAGGCGGAGAGACCCAGTACTTC | CASSSLFGGGETQYF
- | 21 | - | TRBJ2-3 | TRBV9 | TGTGCCAGCAGCGGCCAAACACGGGACTTCCCAGTAGAGACCTTTACAGATACGCAGTATTTT | CASSGQTRDFPVETFTDTQYF
- | 13 | - | TRBJ1-1 | TRBV7-2 | TGTGCCAGCAGCCCGCAGGGATATCCTGAAGCTTTCTTT | CASSPQGYPEAFF
TRBD1 | 13 | - | TRBJ2-7 | TRBV5-4 | TGTGCCAGCAGCCATGGGACAGGGACCGAGCAGTACTTC | CASSHGTGTEQYF
TRBD1 | 13 | - | TRBJ2-5 | TRBV30 | TGTGCCTGGAGGACAGGGGGTGAAGAGACCCAGTACTTC | CAWRTGGEETQYF
TRBD2 | 17 | - | TRBJ2-2 | TRBV18 | TGTGCCAGCTCCCCCGGACTAGCGGGGTTGAACACCGGGGAGCTGTTTTTT | CASSPGLAGLNTGELFF
- | 11 | - | TRBJ1-1 | TRBV6-5 | TGTGCCAGCAGTCCGCGGGGAGAAGCTTTCTTT | CASSPRGEAFF
TRBD2 | 15 | - | TRBJ2-7 | TRBV27 | TGTGCCAGCAGTCCCGGGGGGGCTATCCCCTACGAGCAGTACTTC | CASSPGGAIPYEQYF
TRBD2 | 15 | - | TRBJ2-1 | TRBV18 | TGTGCCAGCTCCCCCGGGGGGGACGGCAACAATGAGCAGTTCTTC | CASSPGGDGNNEQFF
- | 14 | - | TRBJ2-6 | TRBV4-1 | TGCGCCAGCAGCTCGGGTGTTGGGGCCAACGTCCTGACTTTC | CASSSGVGANVLTF
TRBD2 | 21 | - | TRBJ2-6 | TRBV5-1 | TGCGCCAGCAGCTTGGTAGCGGGGGGCTCACAGGGCCTCTCTGGGGCCAACGTCCTGACTTTC | CASSLVAGGSQGLSGANVLTF
TRBD1 | 17 | - | TRBJ1-4 | TRBV5-4 | TGTGCCAGCAGCAAGGACAGGGGGCGCGAATTTTTTGAAAAACTGTTTTTT | CASSKDRGREFFEKLFF
TRBD1 | 18 | - | TRBJ2-5 | TRBV19 | TGTGCCAGTAGTATAGGTTTATCGGGGACAGGGGTCTTTGAGACCCAGTACTTC | CASSIGLSGTGVFETQYF
TRBD2 | 14 | once | TRBJ2-7 | TRBV3-1/TRBV3-2 | TGTGCCAGCAGCAAGGCGGGGGGCTCCTACGAGCAGTACTTC | CASSKAGGSYEQYF
TRBD1 | 17 | - | TRBJ1-5 | TRBV18 | TGTGCCAGCTCATCAGGGGGCCTAGGGATGGGGGATCAGCCCCAGCATTTT | CASSSGGLGMGDQPQHF
TRBD2 | 18 | - | TRBJ2-2 | TRBV5-1 | TGCGCCAGCAGCTTAGGTACTAGCGGGGGCCCTTACACCGGGGAGCTGTTTTTT | CASSLGTSGGPYTGELFF
- | 13 | - | TRBJ2-2 | TRBV2 | TGTGCCAGCAGTCTTGACAGAACCGGGGAGCTGTTTTTT | CASSLDRTGELFF
- | 15 | many | TRBJ2-1 | TRBV7-8 | TGTGCCAGCAGCGTACAGGGAGTCTCCTACAATGAGCAGTTCTTC | CASSVQGVSYNEQFF
- | 12 | - | TRBJ2-3 | TRBV29-1 | TGCAGCGTTGAGGCAGACACAGATACGCAGTATTTT | CSVEADTDTQYF
TRBD2 | 16 | - | TRBJ2-7 | TRBV7-2 | TGTGCCAGCAGCTGGACTAGCGGGGGCCCCTCCTACGAGCAGTACTTC | CASSWTSGGPSYEQYF
TRBD1 | 14 | - | TRBJ1-1 | TRBV3-1/TRBV3-2 | TGTGCCAGCAGCCAACAGGGGGCGGACACTGAAGCTTTCTTT | CASSQQGADTEAFF
- | 13 | - | TRBJ1-2 | TRBV28 | TGTGCCAGCAGTTTGGGCGGGCGGGAAACAGACACCTTC | CASSLGGRETDTF
- | 16 | few | TRBJ2-3 | TRBV5-1 | TGCGCCAGCAGCCGAACAGGACAGCTTAGCACAGATACGCAGTATTTT | CASSRTGQLSTDTQYF
- | 13 | - | TRBJ1-2 | TRBV30 | TGTGCCTGGAGTAGTACAGGGAACTATGGCTACACCTTC | CAWSSTGNYGYTF
- | 15 | - | TRBJ2-7 | TRBV3-1/TRBV3-2 | TGTGCCAGCAGCCAAGAAGGCCTAGCTACCTACGAGCAGTACTTC | CASSQEGLATYEQYF
- | 15 | - | TRBJ2-2 | TRBV25-1 | TGTGCCAGCAGTGAAGGACAGATACTTCCCGGGGAGCTGTTTTTT | CASSEGQILPGELFF
TRBD1 | 14 | - | TRBJ1-2 | TRBV28 | TGTGCCAGCACTGTACCGACAGGGAACTATGGCTACACCTTC | CASTVPTGNYGYTF